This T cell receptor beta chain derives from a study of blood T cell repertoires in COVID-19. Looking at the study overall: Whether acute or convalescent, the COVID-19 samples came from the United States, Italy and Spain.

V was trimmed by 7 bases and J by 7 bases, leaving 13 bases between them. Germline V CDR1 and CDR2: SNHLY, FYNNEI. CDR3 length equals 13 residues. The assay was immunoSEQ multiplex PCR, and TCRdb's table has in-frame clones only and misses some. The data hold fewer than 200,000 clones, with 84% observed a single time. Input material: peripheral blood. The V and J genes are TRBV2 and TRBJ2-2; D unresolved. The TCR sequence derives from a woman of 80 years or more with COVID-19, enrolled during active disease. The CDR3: CASNPNRLGELFF. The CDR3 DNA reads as TGTGCCAGCAACCCTAACCGCCTCGGGGAGCTGTTTTTT. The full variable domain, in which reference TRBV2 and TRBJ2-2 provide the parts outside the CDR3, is EPEVTQTPSHQVTQMGQEVILRCVPISNHLYFYWYRQILGQKVEFLVSFYNNEISEKSEIFDDQFSVERPDGSNFTLKIRSTKLEDSAMYFCASNPNRLGELFFGEGSRLTVL.